The clone carrying this TCR beta chain was found once. The antigen remains unidentified. This entry belongs to a study of cytomegalovirus exposure and HLA in healthy donors. General study points: Per a prior analysis, the majority of TCR beta V segments were productive roughly 87% or roughly 30% of the time.

CDR1 SGHAT and CDR2 FQNNGV come from the germline V gene. The CDR3 totals 13 residues. The J segment lost 5 bases and the V segment lost 2 bases, leaving 2 bases of the junction unmatched. 13 Jbeta primers and 60 Vbeta primers were used for the PCR. This table comes from immunoSEQ multiplex PCR, and its TCRdb copy is limited to in-frame clones, with some not included. The sample includes roughly 190,000 clones, about 81% seen only once; the top ten take around 0.8%. The chain carries TRBV11-2 and TRBJ2-5, with 7 bases lining up with TRBD1. This TCR was sampled from a young woman in good health and CMV-seronegative. The specimen was PBMCs. Written as DNA, the CDR3 is TGTGCCAGCAGCTTAAGGGGGCGCGAGACCCAGTACTTC. It is translated as CASSLRGRETQYF.